The clone carrying this T cell receptor beta chain came up once. This table comes from immunoSEQ multiplex PCR, and its TCRdb copy is limited to in-frame clones, with some not included. The sample lists some 38,000 clones, approximately 90% occurring once. This specimen belongs to a study of T cell changes during pregnancy in multiple sclerosis. The CDR3 loop spans 13 amino acids. With 4 bases removed from V and 5 bases from J, the gap between germline ends came to 8 bases. CDR1 SGHVS and CDR2 FQNEAQ come from the germline V gene. Source: CD8+ T cells from peripheral blood mononuclear cells, taken in the third trimester of pregnancy. The chain links TRBV7-8 to TRBJ2-2; tentative D call: TRBD2 (5 bases). The receptor was derived from a female donor with multiple sclerosis, enrolled in a pregnancy study. The CDR3 loop reads CASSSTRTGELFF. The CDR3 region has the DNA TGTGCCAGCAGCTCTACTAGGACCGGGGAGCTGTTTTTT.